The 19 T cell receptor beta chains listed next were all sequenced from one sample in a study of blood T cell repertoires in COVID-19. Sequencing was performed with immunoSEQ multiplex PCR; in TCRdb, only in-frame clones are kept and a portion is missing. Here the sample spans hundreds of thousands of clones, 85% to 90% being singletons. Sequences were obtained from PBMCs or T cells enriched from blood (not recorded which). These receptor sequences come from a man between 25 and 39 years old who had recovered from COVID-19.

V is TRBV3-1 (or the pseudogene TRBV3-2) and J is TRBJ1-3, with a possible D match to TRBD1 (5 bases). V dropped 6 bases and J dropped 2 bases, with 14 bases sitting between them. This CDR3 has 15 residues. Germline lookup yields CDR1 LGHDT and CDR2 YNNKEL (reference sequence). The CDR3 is CASRMGGTTGNTIYF. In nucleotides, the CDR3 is TGTGCCAGCAGGATGGGGGGGACCACTGGAAACACCATATATTTT.

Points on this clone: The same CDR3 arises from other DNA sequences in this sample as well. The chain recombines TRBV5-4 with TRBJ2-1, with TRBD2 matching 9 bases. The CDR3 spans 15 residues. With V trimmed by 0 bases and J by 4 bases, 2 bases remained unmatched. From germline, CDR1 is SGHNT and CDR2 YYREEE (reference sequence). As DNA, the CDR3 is TGTGCCAGCAGCTTGGGGCTAGCGGGATACAATGAGCAGTTCTTC. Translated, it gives CASSLGLAGYNEQFF.

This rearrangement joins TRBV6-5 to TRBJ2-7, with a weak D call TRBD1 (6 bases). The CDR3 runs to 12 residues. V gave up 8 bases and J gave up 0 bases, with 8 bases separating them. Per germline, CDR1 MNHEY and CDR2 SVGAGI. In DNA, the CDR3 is TGTGCCAGCCAGGGGAACTCCTACGAGCAGTACTTC. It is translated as CASQGNSYEQYF.

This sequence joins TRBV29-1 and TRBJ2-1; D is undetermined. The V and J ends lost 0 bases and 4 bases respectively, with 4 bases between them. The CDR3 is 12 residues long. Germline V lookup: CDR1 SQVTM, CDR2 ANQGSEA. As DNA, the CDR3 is TGCAGCGTTGAAGACGGGTACAATGAGCAGTTCTTC. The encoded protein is CSVEDGYNEQFF.

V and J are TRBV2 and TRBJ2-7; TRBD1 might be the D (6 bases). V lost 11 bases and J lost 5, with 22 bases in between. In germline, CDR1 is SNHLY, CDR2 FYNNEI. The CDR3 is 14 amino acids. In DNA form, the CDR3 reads TGTGCCGCCAGAGGACAACAGGGAATCAACGAGCAGTACTTC. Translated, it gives CAARGQQGINEQYF.

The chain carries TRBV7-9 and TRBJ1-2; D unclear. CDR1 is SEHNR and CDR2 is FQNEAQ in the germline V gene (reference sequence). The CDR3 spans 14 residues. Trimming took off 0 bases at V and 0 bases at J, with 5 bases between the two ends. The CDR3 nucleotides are TGTGCCAGCAGCTTAGCAACGGCTAACTATGGCTACACCTTC. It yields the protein CASSLATANYGYTF. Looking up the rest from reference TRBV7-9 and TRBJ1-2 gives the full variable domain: DTGVSQNPRHKITKRGQNVTFRCDPISEHNRLYWYRQTLGQGPEFLTYFQNEAQLEKSRLLSDRFSAERPKGSFSTLEIQRTEQGDSAMYLCASSLATANYGYTFGSGTRLTVV.

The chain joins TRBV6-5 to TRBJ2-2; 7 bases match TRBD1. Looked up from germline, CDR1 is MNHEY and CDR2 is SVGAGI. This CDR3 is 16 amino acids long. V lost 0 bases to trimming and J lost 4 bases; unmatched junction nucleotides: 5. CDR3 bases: TGTGCCAGCAGTTACTCGGAACAGGGGAGCACCGGGGAGCTGTTTTTT. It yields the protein CASSYSEQGSTGELFF.

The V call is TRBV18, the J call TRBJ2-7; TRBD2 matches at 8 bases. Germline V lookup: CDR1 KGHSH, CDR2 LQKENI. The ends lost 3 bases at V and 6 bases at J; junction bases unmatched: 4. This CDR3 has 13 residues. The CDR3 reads CASSPTAGGEQYF. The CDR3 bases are TGTGCCAGCTCACCGACTGCGGGGGGCGAGCAGTACTTC.

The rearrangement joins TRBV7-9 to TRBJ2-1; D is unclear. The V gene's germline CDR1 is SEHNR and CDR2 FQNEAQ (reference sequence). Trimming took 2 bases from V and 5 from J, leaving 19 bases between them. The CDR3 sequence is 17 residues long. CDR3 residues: CASSLPTPGTIHNEQFF. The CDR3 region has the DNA TGTGCCAGCAGCTTACCTACTCCCGGAACTATTCACAATGAGCAGTTCTTC.

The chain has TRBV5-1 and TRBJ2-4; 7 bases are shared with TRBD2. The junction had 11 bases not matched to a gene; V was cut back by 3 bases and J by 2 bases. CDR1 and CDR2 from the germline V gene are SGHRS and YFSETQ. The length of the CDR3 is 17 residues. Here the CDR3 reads CASSSLGGLIPKNIQYF. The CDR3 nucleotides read TGCGCCAGCAGCTCTCTGGGGGGACTAATACCCAAAAACATTCAGTACTTC.

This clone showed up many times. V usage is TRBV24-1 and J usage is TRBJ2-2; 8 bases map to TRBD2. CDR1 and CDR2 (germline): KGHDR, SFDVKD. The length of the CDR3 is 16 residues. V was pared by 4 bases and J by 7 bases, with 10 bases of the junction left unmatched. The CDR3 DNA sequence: TGTGCCACCAGTGACCCGACCCAGCGGGAGTTCGGGGAGCTGTTTTTT. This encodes CATSDPTQREFGELFF.

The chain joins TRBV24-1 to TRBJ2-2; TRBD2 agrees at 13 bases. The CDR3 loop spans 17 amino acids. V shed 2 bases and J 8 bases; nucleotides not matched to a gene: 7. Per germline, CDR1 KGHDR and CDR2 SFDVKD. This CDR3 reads CATSDSGLAGVRGELFF. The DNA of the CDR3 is TGTGCCACCAGTGATTCCGGACTAGCGGGGGTGCGGGGGGAGCTGTTTTTT.

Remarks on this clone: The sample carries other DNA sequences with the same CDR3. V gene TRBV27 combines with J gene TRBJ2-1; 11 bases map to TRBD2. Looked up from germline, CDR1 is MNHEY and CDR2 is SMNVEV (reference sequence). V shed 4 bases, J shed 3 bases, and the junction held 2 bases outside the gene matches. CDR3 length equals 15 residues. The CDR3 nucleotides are TGTGCCAGCAGTTCCGGGACTAGCGGCTACAATGAGCAGTTCTTC. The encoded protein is CASSSGTSGYNEQFF.

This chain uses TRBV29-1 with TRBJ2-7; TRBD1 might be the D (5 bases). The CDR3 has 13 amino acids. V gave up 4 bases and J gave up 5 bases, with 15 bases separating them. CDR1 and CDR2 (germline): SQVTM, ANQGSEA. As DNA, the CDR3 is TGCAGCGTTGGGTCAGGGCTATTGAACGAGCAGTACTTC. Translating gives CSVGSGLLNEQYF.

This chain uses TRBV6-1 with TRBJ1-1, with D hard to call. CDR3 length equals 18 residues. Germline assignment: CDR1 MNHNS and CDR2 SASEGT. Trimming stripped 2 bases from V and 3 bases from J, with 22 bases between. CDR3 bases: TGTGCCAGCAGTGAATTTTACTCGGGGTCGGGGTTATACACTGAAGCTTTCTTT. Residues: CASSEFYSGSGLYTEAFF.

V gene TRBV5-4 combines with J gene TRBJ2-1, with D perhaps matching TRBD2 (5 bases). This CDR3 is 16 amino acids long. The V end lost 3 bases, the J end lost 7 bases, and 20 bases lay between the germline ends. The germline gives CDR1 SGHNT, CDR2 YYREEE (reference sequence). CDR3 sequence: CASSSGGLGQRNEQFF. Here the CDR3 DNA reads TGTGCCAGCAGCTCAGGAGGCTTAGGCCAACGGAATGAGCAGTTCTTC.

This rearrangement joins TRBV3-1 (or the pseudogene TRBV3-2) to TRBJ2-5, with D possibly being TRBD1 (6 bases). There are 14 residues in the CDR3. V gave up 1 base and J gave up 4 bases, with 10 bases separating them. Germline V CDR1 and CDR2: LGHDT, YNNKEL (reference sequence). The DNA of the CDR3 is TGTGCCAGCAGCCAAGCACAGGGTAGAGAGACCCAGTACTTC. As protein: CASSQAQGRETQYF.

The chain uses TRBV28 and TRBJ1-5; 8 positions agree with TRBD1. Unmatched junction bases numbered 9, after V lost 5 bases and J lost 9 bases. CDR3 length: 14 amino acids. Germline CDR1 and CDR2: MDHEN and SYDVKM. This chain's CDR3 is CASSPRQGWGPQHF. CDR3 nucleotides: TGTGCCAGCAGTCCGCGACAGGGGTGGGGGCCCCAGCATTTT.

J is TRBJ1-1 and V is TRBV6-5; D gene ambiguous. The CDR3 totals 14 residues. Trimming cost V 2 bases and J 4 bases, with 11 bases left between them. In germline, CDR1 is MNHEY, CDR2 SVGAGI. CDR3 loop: CASSYERVSTEAFF. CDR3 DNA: TGTGCCAGCAGTTACGAACGGGTGAGCACTGAAGCTTTCTTT.